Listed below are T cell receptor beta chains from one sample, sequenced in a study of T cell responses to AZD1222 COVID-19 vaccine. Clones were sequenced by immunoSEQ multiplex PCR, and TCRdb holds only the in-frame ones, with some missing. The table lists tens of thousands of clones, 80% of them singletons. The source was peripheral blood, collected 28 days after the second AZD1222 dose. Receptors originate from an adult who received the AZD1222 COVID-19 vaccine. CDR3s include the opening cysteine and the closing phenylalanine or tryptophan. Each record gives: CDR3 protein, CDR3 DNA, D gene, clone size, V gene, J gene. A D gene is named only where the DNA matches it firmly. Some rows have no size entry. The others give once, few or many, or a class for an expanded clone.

CASSYSARVSLLGTDTQYF	TGTGCCAGCAGTTACTCGGCCCGGGTTTCCTTACTTGGCACAGATACGCAGTATTTT	-	-	TRBV6-2/TRBV6-3	TRBJ2-3
CASSRGTSGDQYF	TGTGCCAGCAGCAGGGGGACTAGCGGGGATCAGTACTTC	TRBD2	few	TRBV7-9	TRBJ2-7
CASRDTINQPQHF	TGTGCCAGCAGAGACACCATCAATCAGCCCCAGCATTTT	-	-	TRBV6-5	TRBJ1-5
CASSPGMGAYEQYF	TGTGCTAGCAGCCCCGGGATGGGGGCATACGAGCAGTACTTC	-	-	TRBV7-7	TRBJ2-7
CAWTDGGGSYF	TGTGCCTGGACCGACGGTGGGGGTAGCTACTTC	-	once	TRBV30	TRBJ2-7
CASSRSGGWDEQFF	TGTGCCAGCAGCCGAAGCGGGGGATGGGATGAGCAGTTCTTC	TRBD2	-	TRBV7-8	TRBJ2-1
CASRPGQGAGGYTF	TGCGCCAGCAGGCCGGGGCAGGGGGCTGGTGGCTACACCTTC	TRBD1	-	TRBV4-3	TRBJ1-2
CAIQGQALNGYTF	TGTGCCATCCAAGGACAGGCCCTCAATGGCTACACCTTC	TRBD1	-	TRBV6-5	TRBJ1-2
CASREDRGDSQPQHF	TGTGCCAGCAGAGAAGACAGGGGGGATTCACAGCCCCAGCATTTT	TRBD1	-	TRBV6-1	TRBJ1-5
CASSESPRVTGNTIYF	TGTGCCAGCAGTGAAAGCCCCAGGGTAACTGGAAACACCATATATTTT	-	-	TRBV6-1	TRBJ1-3
CASSFSADSTYGYTF	TGCGCCAGCAGTTTTTCGGCAGACTCCACCTATGGCTACACCTTC	-	-	TRBV5-1	TRBJ1-2
CASSLVGGQMNTEAFF	TGTGCCAGCAGCTTAGTTGGGGGGCAGATGAACACTGAAGCTTTCTTT	-	-	TRBV7-9	TRBJ1-1
CASSYSIPATYEQYF	TGTGCCAGCAGTTACTCGATTCCGGCCACCTACGAGCAGTACTTC	-	-	TRBV6-5	TRBJ2-7
CASSYRSGGAYNEQFF	TGTGCCAGCAGTTACCGCTCGGGGGGGGCTTACAATGAGCAGTTCTTC	TRBD2	once	TRBV27	TRBJ2-1
CASNLQGGSSYEQYF	TGTGCCAGCAACCTCCAGGGGGGCAGCTCCTACGAGCAGTACTTC	-	-	TRBV5-4	TRBJ2-7
CASSLVGQGGEKLFF	TGTGCCAGCAGCTTAGTTGGGCAGGGCGGTGAAAAACTGTTTTTT	-	-	TRBV7-9	TRBJ1-4
CASSLLVGDNEQFF	TGTGCCAGCAGCCTACTGGTGGGGGACAATGAGCAGTTCTTC	-	-	TRBV5-6	TRBJ2-1
CASSQGNYGYTF	TGTGCCAGCTCACAGGGGAACTATGGCTACACCTTC	-	-	TRBV18	TRBJ1-2
CASSRERFDSYNEQFF	TGTGCCAGCAGTAGAGAGAGGTTCGACTCCTACAATGAGCAGTTCTTC	-	-	TRBV7-8	TRBJ2-1
CASSLSGPQETQYF	TGTGCCAGCAGTCTAAGCGGGCCACAAGAGACCCAGTACTTC	-	once	TRBV6-6	TRBJ2-5
CASSYIGNSGANVLTF	TGTGCCAGCAGTTACATCGGGAACTCTGGGGCCAACGTCCTGACTTTC	-	few	TRBV6-2/TRBV6-3	TRBJ2-6
CASSRDRVATDTQYF	TGTGCCAGCTCTCGGGACAGGGTAGCAACAGATACGCAGTATTTT	TRBD1	-	TRBV18	TRBJ2-3
CASSGASGQGNTGELFF	TGTGCCAGCAGTGGGGCATCCGGGCAGGGTAACACCGGGGAGCTGTTTTTT	-	-	TRBV2	TRBJ2-2
CASLTTASGAYNEQFF	TGTGCCAGCCTTACTACGGCTAGCGGGGCCTACAATGAGCAGTTCTTC	TRBD2	-	TRBV28	TRBJ2-1
CASGNAGYEQYF	TGCGCCAGCGGAAATGCAGGGTACGAGCAGTACTTC	-	-	TRBV4-3	TRBJ2-7
CASSFADTQYF	TGTGCCAGCAGTTTCGCAGATACGCAGTATTTT	-	-	TRBV12-3/TRBV12-4	TRBJ2-3
CASSLEGWPQHF	TGTGCCAGCAGCTTGGAGGGGTGGCCCCAGCATTTT	-	-	TRBV5-5	TRBJ1-5
CASSLGTGAYNEQFF	TGTGCCAGCAGCTTAGGGACAGGGGCATACAATGAGCAGTTCTTC	TRBD1	-	TRBV11-3	TRBJ2-1
CASGAGTGNEKLFF	TGTGCTAGTGGAGCCGGGACAGGGAATGAAAAACTGTTTTTT	TRBD1	-	TRBV12-5	TRBJ1-4
CASSMGGQPLQETQYF	TGTGCCAGCAGCATGGGGGGCCAACCCCTCCAAGAGACCCAGTACTTC	-	-	TRBV11-2	TRBJ2-5
CAWGGAGGTDTQYF	TGTGCCTGGGGAGGAGCGGGGGGCACAGATACGCAGTATTTT	TRBD2	-	TRBV30	TRBJ2-3
CASSGDLFQPQHF	TGTGCCAGCAGTGGTGACTTGTTTCAGCCCCAGCATTTT	-	-	TRBV12-3/TRBV12-4	TRBJ1-5
CASALRNSYEQYF	TGTGCTAGTGCGCTGAGGAATTCCTACGAGCAGTACTTC	-	-	TRBV12-5	TRBJ2-7
CSASPDNEQFF	TGCAGTGCTAGTCCAGACAATGAGCAGTTCTTC	-	-	TRBV20-1	TRBJ2-1
CASSQGWGADTQYF	TGCGCCAGCAGCCAAGGTTGGGGGGCGGATACGCAGTATTTT	-	-	TRBV4-3	TRBJ2-3
CASSVGGDTGELFF	TGTGCCAGCAGCGTTGGAGGGGACACCGGGGAGCTGTTTTTT	-	-	TRBV9	TRBJ2-2
CASSLGQGFYEQYF	TGTGCCAGCAGTTTAGGACAGGGGTTTTACGAGCAGTACTTC	TRBD1	-	TRBV28	TRBJ2-7
CASSRLDHPDTQYF	TGTGCCAGCAGCCGACTAGATCACCCAGATACGCAGTATTTT	-	-	TRBV3-1/TRBV3-2	TRBJ2-3
CASSPVPGASREQYF	TGTGCCAGCAGCCCGGTCCCTGGAGCTTCCCGTGAGCAGTACTTC	-	-	TRBV7-2	TRBJ2-7
CASSPGGGGSSSYNEQFF	TGTGCCAGCTCACCCGGCGGGGGGGGCTCGAGCTCCTACAATGAGCAGTTCTTC	TRBD2	-	TRBV18	TRBJ2-1
CASSDDSNSGNTIYF	TGTGCCAGCAGCGATGACAGTAATTCTGGAAACACCATATATTTT	-	-	TRBV9	TRBJ1-3
CASSADARTGGYNEQFF	TGTGCCAGCAGCGCCGACGCCCGGACAGGGGGATACAATGAGCAGTTCTTC	TRBD1	-	TRBV9	TRBJ2-1
CASSYPGSGYTF	TGTGCCAGCAGTTACCCCGGGAGTGGCTACACCTTC	-	-	TRBV6-5	TRBJ1-2
CASSYAESSYNSPLHF	TGTGCCAGCAGTTATGCGGAATCCTCCTATAATTCACCCCTCCACTTT	-	-	TRBV6-5	TRBJ1-6
CAWSGQGYGYTF	TGTGCCTGGAGTGGACAGGGCTATGGCTACACCTTC	TRBD1	-	TRBV30	TRBJ1-2
CSVILAGVDNEQFF	TGCAGCGTGATCCTAGCGGGGGTGGACAATGAGCAGTTCTTC	TRBD2	-	TRBV29-1	TRBJ2-1
CASKTGPGSNQPQHF	TGTGCCAGCAAGACAGGGCCCGGTAGCAATCAGCCCCAGCATTTT	TRBD1	few	TRBV19	TRBJ1-5
CASSYSTGPPEAFF	TGTGCCAGCAGTTACTCAACAGGGCCCCCTGAAGCTTTCTTT	-	-	TRBV6-5	TRBJ1-1
CASSYSTNMKNIQYF	TGTGCCAGCAGTTACTCGACGAACATGAAGAACATTCAGTACTTC	-	-	TRBV6-5	TRBJ2-4
CASRQPGHLYNEQFF	TGTGCCAGCAGACAACCGGGACACCTATACAATGAGCAGTTCTTC	-	-	TRBV9	TRBJ2-1
CATSDGTTPNEKLFF	TGTGCCACCAGTGATGGGACAACTCCTAATGAAAAACTGTTTTTT	-	-	TRBV24-1	TRBJ1-4
CASSIGLAWYNEQFF	TGTGCCAGTAGTATCGGACTAGCTTGGTACAATGAGCAGTTCTTC	TRBD2	-	TRBV19	TRBJ2-1
CASSLRGSGNTIYF	TGTGCCAGCTCCCTACGGGGTTCTGGAAACACCATATATTTT	-	-	TRBV27	TRBJ1-3
CASSLGDGVGYGYTF	TGCGCCAGCAGCTTGGGCGATGGGGTGGGCTATGGCTACACCTTC	-	-	TRBV5-1	TRBJ1-2
CASNKGDVNTGELFF	TGTGCCAGCAACAAGGGAGATGTGAACACCGGGGAGCTGTTTTTT	-	-	TRBV6-5	TRBJ2-2
CASMGNVVEAFF	TGTGCCAGCATGGGGAACGTGGTTGAAGCTTTCTTT	-	-	TRBV12-3/TRBV12-4	TRBJ1-1
CASSQGGKSTDTQYF	TGCGCCAGCAGTCAAGGGGGCAAGAGCACAGATACGCAGTATTTT	TRBD1	-	TRBV5-1	TRBJ2-3
CASSLRYGIGEEKLFF	TGTGCCAGCAGCCTACGTTACGGGATAGGGGAAGAAAAACTGTTTTTT	-	-	TRBV7-2	TRBJ1-4
CAISSGFGTGGFRSYNSPLHF	TGTGCCATCAGTAGTGGGTTCGGGACAGGGGGCTTTAGGTCCTATAATTCACCCCTCCACTTT	TRBD1	-	TRBV10-3	TRBJ1-6
CSVKPGTGFYGYTF	TGCAGCGTTAAGCCCGGGACAGGGTTTTATGGCTACACCTTC	TRBD1	few	TRBV29-1	TRBJ1-2